A selection of T cell receptor beta chains follows, all from one sample in a study of T cell responses to AZD1222 COVID-19 vaccine. TCRdb's copy holds only in-frame clones and misses some; the assay was immunoSEQ multiplex PCR. The data hold about 150,000 clones, with about 90% observed a single time. Here the sequenced sample was peripheral blood, taken on day 0 of AZD1222 vaccination. Every receptor here comes from an adult in good health. Both conserved end residues are part of each CDR3. D genes are given only for firm matches. The size entry is marked missing in some rows and otherwise reads once, few, many or a size class.

j_gene,abundance,len,v_gene,d_gene,CDR3aa,CDR3nt
TRBJ1-5,-,17,TRBV6-1,-,CASSEKFTWELDQPQHF,TGTGCCAGCAGTGAAAAGTTTACGTGGGAATTAGATCAGCCCCAGCATTTT
TRBJ2-1,-,15,TRBV9,TRBD1,CASSQGVTRYNEQFF,TGTGCCAGCAGCCAGGGGGTTACCCGTTACAATGAGCAGTTCTTC
TRBJ2-7,-,14,TRBV7-2,-,CASSFGGSTYEQYF,TGTGCCAGCAGCTTCGGCGGGTCGACCTACGAGCAGTACTTC
TRBJ1-1,-,14,TRBV5-1,-,CASSLGGMNTEAFF,TGCGCCAGCAGCTTGGGGGGGATGAACACTGAAGCTTTCTTT
TRBJ1-4,-,15,TRBV24-1,TRBD1,CATSDPTGGNEKLFF,TGTGCCACCAGTGATCCGACAGGGGGTAATGAAAAACTGTTTTTT
TRBJ2-3,-,17,TRBV5-1,TRBD2,CASSWGTSGGLTDTQYF,TGCGCCAGCAGCTGGGGGACTAGCGGGGGGCTCACAGATACGCAGTATTTT
TRBJ2-1,-,16,TRBV29-1,TRBD2,CSVEGTSLSSYNEQFF,TGCAGCGTTGAGGGGACTAGCCTTAGCTCCTACAATGAGCAGTTCTTC
TRBJ2-7,-,18,TRBV7-2,TRBD2,CASSYVRAKRGISYEQYF,TGTGCCAGCAGCTACGTACGGGCTAAGCGGGGGATCTCCTACGAGCAGTACTTC
TRBJ2-4,-,12,TRBV6-5,-,CASSFDRNIQYF,TGTGCCAGCAGCTTCGACAGGAACATTCAGTACTTC
TRBJ1-1,-,14,TRBV7-8,-,CASSTTRGNTEAFF,TGTGCCAGCAGCACGACCAGGGGGAACACTGAAGCTTTCTTT
TRBJ2-7,once,14,TRBV6-5,-,CASSRIQGIYEQYF,TGTGCCAGCAGCAGAATCCAGGGGATCTACGAGCAGTACTTC
TRBJ2-4,-,16,TRBV7-9,TRBD1,CASSLGQGLSKNIQYF,TGTGCCAGCAGCTTGGGACAGGGCTTGTCCAAAAACATTCAGTACTTC
TRBJ1-1,-,14,TRBV5-1,-,CASSLSGTNTEAFF,TGCGCCAGCAGCCTCTCCGGGACAAACACTGAAGCTTTCTTT
TRBJ2-2,-,15,TRBV5-8,TRBD1,CASSLGTVNTGELFF,TGTGCCAGCAGCCTCGGGACAGTGAACACCGGGGAGCTGTTTTTT
TRBJ1-4,-,15,TRBV6-1,TRBD1,CASSWNPGQASQLFF,TGTGCCAGCAGTTGGAATCCGGGACAGGCCTCACAACTGTTTTTT
TRBJ1-1,-,11,TRBV29-1,-,CSVGIYTEAFF,TGCAGCGTTGGGATCTACACTGAAGCTTTCTTT
TRBJ1-2,-,15,TRBV10-2,-,CASSESTVNNYGYTF,TGCGCCAGCAGTGAGAGTACGGTGAATAACTATGGCTACACCTTC
TRBJ2-7,-,12,TRBV7-8,-,CASSYDPSEQYF,TGTGCCAGCAGCTACGACCCCTCCGAGCAGTACTTC
TRBJ2-7,-,14,TRBV4-3,-,CASSQGVGFGEQYF,TGCGCCAGCAGCCAAGGCGTAGGGTTCGGCGAGCAGTACTTC
TRBJ1-2,few,13,TRBV7-2,-,CASSPAVYYGYTF,TGTGCCAGCAGCCCAGCCGTTTACTATGGCTACACCTTC
TRBJ1-5,-,12,TRBV19,-,CASSKGNQPQHF,TGTGCCAGTAGTAAGGGGAATCAGCCCCAGCATTTT
TRBJ1-2,-,16,TRBV11-2,-,CASSLDRVGKNYGYTF,TGTGCCAGCAGCTTAGATCGGGTAGGGAAGAACTATGGCTACACCTTC
TRBJ1-4,-,14,TRBV18,-,CASSRGRGETRLFF,TGTGCCAGCTCACGTGGCCGAGGGGAAACTCGACTGTTTTTT
TRBJ2-1,-,12,TRBV30,-,CAWGDTHNEQFF,TGTGCCTGGGGCGACACCCACAATGAGCAGTTCTTC
TRBJ1-6,-,17,TRBV18,TRBD1,CASSPPDRGSYNSPLHF,TGTGCCAGCTCACCGCCAGACAGGGGTTCGTATAATTCACCCCTCCACTTT